These 15 T cell receptor beta chains came from one sample sequenced in a study of cytomegalovirus exposure and HLA in healthy donors. 60 Vbeta and 13 Jbeta primers were used in PCR. Profiled with immunoSEQ multiplex PCR; TCRdb holds only in-frame clones, not every one. The sample yields under 200,000 clones, 60% to 85% seen once. Material: PBMCs. The source of these receptors is a man aged 25-45 years in good health and CMV-seropositive.

This chain links TRBV19 with TRBJ2-7; 9 bases align to TRBD2. Trimming cost V 5 bases and J 2 bases; bases outside gene matches: 7. Germline CDR1 and CDR2: LNHDA and SQIVND (reference sequence). CDR3 length: 15 residues. The chain's CDR3 is CASSEEASGAYEQYF. CDR3 DNA: TGTGCCAGTAGTGAAGAGGCTAGCGGGGCCTACGAGCAGTACTTC.

This chain links TRBV5-4 with TRBJ1-6; 10 bases line up with TRBD1. V was pared by 3 bases and J by 10 bases, with 4 bases of the junction left unmatched. Per the germline V gene, CDR1 is SGHNT and CDR2 is YYREEE (reference sequence). The CDR3 is made up of 14 amino acids. Here the CDR3 DNA reads TGTGCCAGCAGCTCGGACAGGGGGAGCTCACCCCTCCACTTT. Its translation is CASSSDRGSSPLHF.

The gene calls are TRBV7-2 and TRBJ1-2, with 8 bases aligning to TRBD1. The germline V gene encodes CDR1 SGHTA and CDR2 FQGNSA. CDR3 length: 18 residues. V lost 2 bases to trimming and J lost 0 bases; unmatched junction nucleotides: 11. The CDR3 coding sequence is TGTGCCAGCAGCTTAAAAGGTTGGGGACAGGTGGCTAACTATGGCTACACCTTC. Translation gives CASSLKGWGQVANYGYTF. Full variable domain (outside the CDR3, taken from reference TRBV7-2 and TRBJ1-2): GAGVSQSPSNKVTEKGKDVELRCDPISGHTALYWYRQSLGQGLEFLIYFQGNSAPDKSGLPSDRFSAERTGGSVSTLTIQRTQQEDSAVYLCASSLKGWGQVANYGYTFGSGTRLTVV.

This clone has just a few counts. The genes are TRBV19 and TRBJ2-7; TRBD1 might be the D (5 bases). V dropped 3 bases and J dropped 5 bases, with 11 bases sitting between them. This CDR3 has 13 amino acids. Germline-derived CDR1 and CDR2 are LNHDA and SQIVND (reference sequence). CDR3 sequence (DNA): TGTGCCAGTAGTATCGCGTCCAGGGACGAGCAGTACTTC. It encodes CASSIASRDEQYF.

The rearrangement uses TRBV7-8 and TRBJ2-7; perhaps TRBD1 as D (5 bases). The CDR3 has 14 amino acids. Trimming took off 5 bases at V and 2 bases at J, with 13 bases between the two ends. Germline CDR1 reads SGHVS; CDR2 reads FQNEAQ. The CDR3 DNA is TGTGCCAGCAGCCTTCCCAGGGAACCCTACGAGCAGTACTTC. Protein: CASSLPREPYEQYF.

The rearrangement uses TRBV5-1 and TRBJ2-7; D is perhaps TRBD2 (5 bases). The CDR3 is 11 amino acids. Germline V lookup: CDR1 SGHRS, CDR2 YFSETQ. Trimming cost V 6 bases and J 5 bases, with 9 bases left between them. The CDR3 region is CASTIGDEQYF. In DNA, the CDR3 is TGCGCCAGCACGATCGGGGACGAGCAGTACTTC. The whole variable domain, filled in from reference TRBV5-1 and TRBJ2-7, reads KAGVTQTPRYLIKTRGQQVTLSCSPISGHRSVSWYQQTPGQGLQFLFEYFSETQRNKGNFPGRFSGRQFSNSRSEMNVSTLELGDSALYLCASTIGDEQYFGPGTRLTVT.

The chain combines TRBV5-5 with TRBJ1-5, with D possibly matching TRBD1 (5 bases). CDR3 length equals 16 residues. V was shortened by 6 bases and J by 0 bases, with 16 bases between the two germline ends. Germline V gives CDR1 SGHKS, CDR2 YYEKEE (reference sequence). The CDR3 DNA is TGTGCCAGCAACCCCCTGAGACAGAATAGCAATCAGCCCCAGCATTTT. Its protein product is CASNPLRQNSNQPQHF. The complete variable domain, with remaining parts taken from reference TRBV5-5 and TRBJ1-5, reads DAGVTQSPTHLIKTRGQQVTLRCSPISGHKSVSWYQQVLGQGPQFIFQYYEKEERGRGNFPDRFSARQFPNYSSELNVNALLLGDSALYLCASNPLRQNSNQPQHFGDGTRLSIL.

Only a few counts were recorded for this clone. This rearrangement joins TRBV5-3 to TRBJ1-4, with 8 bases aligning to TRBD1. TRBV5-3 belongs to the ORF category, with a function that is uncertain. The CDR3 consists of 14 residues. J gave up 7 bases and V 5 bases, and 7 bases lay outside the gene matches. CDR3 region: CARSDRGWGEKLFF. The CDR3 DNA follows: TGTGCCAGAAGTGACAGGGGTTGGGGTGAAAAACTGTTTTTT.

The CDR3 DNA is TGCGCCAGCAGCCGAGTCCAGGGAAGTGGTGATACGCAGTATTTT. Translating gives CASSRVQGSGDTQYF. The chain uses TRBV5-1 and TRBJ2-3; TRBD1 might be the D (5 bases). V was shortened by 4 bases and J by 6 bases, with 18 bases between the two germline ends. This CDR3 comprises 15 residues. Germline CDR1 reads SGHRS; CDR2 reads YFSETQ. The whole variable domain, filled in from reference TRBV5-1 and TRBJ2-3, reads KAGVTQTPRYLIKTRGQQVTLSCSPISGHRSVSWYQQTPGQGLQFLFEYFSETQRNKGNFPGRFSGRQFSNSRSEMNVSTLELGDSALYLCASSRVQGSGDTQYFGPGTRLTVL.

This clone was picked up one time. CDR3 amino acids: CASSELSTEAFF. In DNA, the CDR3 is TGTGCCAGCAGCGAATTGAGCACTGAAGCTTTCTTT. The rearrangement joins TRBV6-1 to TRBJ1-1, with D uncertain. V dropped 6 bases and J dropped 4 bases, with 9 bases sitting between them. The CDR3 consists of 12 residues. CDR1 and CDR2 (germline): MNHNS, SASEGT.

The count of this clone is one. The chain combines TRBV7-6 with TRBJ2-7, with 8 bases fitting TRBD1. Germline trimming cut 1 base from V and 2 bases from J; bases unmatched to any gene: 10. Germline V CDR1 and CDR2: SGHVS, FNYEAQ. This CDR3 spans 17 amino acids. CDR3 region: CASSLGAMGQAPYEQYF. CDR3 coding DNA: TGTGCCAGCAGCTTAGGCGCTATGGGACAGGCCCCCTACGAGCAGTACTTC.

This clone was observed a few times. The V gene is TRBV28, the J gene TRBJ1-5; maybe TRBD1 (6 bases). This CDR3 region has 13 residues. V shed 6 bases and J shed 7 bases, with 13 bases lying between them. CDR1 and CDR2 (germline): MDHEN, SYDVKM. The CDR3 here is CASSLDSLQPQHF. CDR3 in DNA: TGTGCCAGCAGCTTGGACAGTTTGCAGCCCCAGCATTTT.

The rearrangement links TRBV5-4 to TRBJ2-5, with D possibly TRBD2 on 6 matching bases. Germline V CDR1 and CDR2: SGHNT, YYREEE (reference sequence). The CDR3 consists of 17 residues. The V end lost 5 bases, the J end lost 2 bases, and 22 bases lay between the germline ends. CDR3 bases: TGTGCCAGCAGTCGGCCCTTAAGACGGGGGATACAAGAGACCCAGTACTTC. Translating gives CASSRPLRRGIQETQYF.

The chain uses TRBV7-8 and TRBJ1-5; TRBD1 might be the D (6 bases). Germline lookup yields CDR1 SGHVS and CDR2 FQNEAQ. The CDR3 covers 15 residues. Trimming took off 5 bases at V and 0 bases at J, with 11 bases between the two ends. CDR3 sequence (DNA): TGTGCCAGCAGCCCACAGGGCTATAGCAATCAGCCCCAGCATTTT. Its translation: CASSPQGYSNQPQHF.

This sequence joins TRBV6-6 and TRBJ1-1, with no clear D. This CDR3 comprises 14 residues. CDR1 is MNHNY, CDR2 SVGAGI, per germline (reference sequence). Trimming removed 2 bases from V and 4 bases from J, with 11 bases in between. The CDR3 region is CASSYLGGITEAFF. CDR3 sequence (DNA): TGTGCCAGCAGTTACCTTGGAGGGATCACTGAAGCTTTCTTT.